This T cell receptor beta chain was captured by sequencing in a study of T-cell memory formation after mild COVID-19. Across the whole study: The TCR clusters were mostly specific to one donor. General observations from the study: SARS-CoV-2 specificity of second-wave clones peaking day 37 was unconfirmed.

TCR alpha and TCR beta cDNA libraries carrying sample barcodes and UMIs were produced by 5'RACE using constant-segment primers. TCRdb re-called the 5' RACE reads through MiXCR, storing one row per CDR3 protein. The sample carries 200,000 to 250,000 distinct CDR3 sequences, 27% recorded once. As to this clonotype: The antigen remains undetermined.

This receptor was obtained from an adult woman who had mild COVID-19 (a few samples of this study predate the infection). Cell type and time point are not known. The sequencing sample was made of PBMCs or a T cell subset sorted from them (not recorded which).

This CDR3 reads CASSPRGGTSTDTQYF. In DNA form, the CDR3 reads TGTGCCAGCAGCCCCCGCGGCGGGACCAGCACAGATACGCAGTATTTT. The chain has TRBV9 and TRBJ2-3, with D tentatively TRBD2 (6 bases). Trimming removed 4 bases from V and 0 bases from J, with 15 bases in between. CDR1 SGDLS and CDR2 YYNGEE come from the germline V gene. The CDR3 consists of 16 residues. The complete variable domain, with remaining parts taken from reference TRBV9 and TRBJ2-3, reads DSGVTQTPKHLITATGQRVTLRCSPRSGDLSVYWYQQSLDQGLQFLIQYYNGEERAKGNILERFSAQQFPDLHSELNLSSLELGDSALYFCASSPRGGTSTDTQYFGPGTRLTVL.